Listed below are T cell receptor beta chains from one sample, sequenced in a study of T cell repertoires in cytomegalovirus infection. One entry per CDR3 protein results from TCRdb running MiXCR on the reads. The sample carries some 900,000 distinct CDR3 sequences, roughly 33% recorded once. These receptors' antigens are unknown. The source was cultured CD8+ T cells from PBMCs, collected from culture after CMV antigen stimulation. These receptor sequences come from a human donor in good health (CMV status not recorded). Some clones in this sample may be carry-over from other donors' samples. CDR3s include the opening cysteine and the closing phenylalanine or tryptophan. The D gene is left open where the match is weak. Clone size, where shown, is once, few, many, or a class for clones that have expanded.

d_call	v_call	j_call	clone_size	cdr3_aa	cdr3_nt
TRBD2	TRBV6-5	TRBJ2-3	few	CASSVTSGGPYSTDTQYF	TGTGCCAGCAGCGTAACTAGCGGGGGGCCCTATAGCACAGATACGCAGTATTTT
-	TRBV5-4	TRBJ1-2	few	CASSLDVGLNGYTF	TGTGCCAGCAGCTTGGATGTAGGGCTGAATGGCTACACCTTC
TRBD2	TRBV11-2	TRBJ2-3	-	CASSSSGLEVTQYF	TGTGCCAGCAGCTCCTCGGGACTAGAAGTTACGCAGTATTTT
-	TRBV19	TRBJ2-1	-	CASSIYGNSYNEQFF	TGTGCCAGTAGTATTTACGGGAACTCCTACAATGAGCAGTTCTTC
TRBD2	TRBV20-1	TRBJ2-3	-	CSARPRTSGVTDTQYF	TGCAGTGCTAGACCGAGGACTAGCGGGGTGACAGATACGCAGTATTTT
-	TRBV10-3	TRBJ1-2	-	CAISVLLGDTKKANYGYTF	TGTGCCATCAGTGTCCTCCTAGGGGACACAAAAAAAGCTAACTATGGCTACACCTTC
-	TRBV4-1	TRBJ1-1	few	CASSFPGIRNTEAFF	TGCGCCAGCAGCTTTCCGGGCATACGGAACACTGAAGCTTTCTTT
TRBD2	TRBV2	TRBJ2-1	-	CASSERLAGVSYYNEQFF	TGTGCCAGCAGTGAAAGGCTAGCGGGGGTTTCCTACTACAATGAGCAGTTCTTC
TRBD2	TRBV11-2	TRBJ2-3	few	CASFTPGGAEDTQYF	TGTGCCAGTTTCACTCCCGGGGGGGCTGAAGATACGCAGTATTTT
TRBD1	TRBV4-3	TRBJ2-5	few	CASSQDPGGRLRETQYF	TGCGCCAGCAGCCAAGATCCAGGGGGCAGGCTACGAGAGACCCAGTACTTC
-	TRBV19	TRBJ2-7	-	CASSPGSPYEQYF	TGTGCCAGTAGTCCAGGGAGCCCCTACGAGCAGTACTTC
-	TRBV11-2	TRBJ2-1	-	CASSPDGGFNNEQFF	TGTGCCAGCAGCCCCGATGGGGGGTTTAACAATGAGCAGTTCTTC
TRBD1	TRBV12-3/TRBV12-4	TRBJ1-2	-	CASRGTEQGANYGYTF	TGTGCCAGCAGAGGGACAGAACAGGGTGCTAACTATGGCTACACCTTC
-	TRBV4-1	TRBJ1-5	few	CASSRKNYRDGNQPQHF	TGCGCCAGCAGCCGAAAAAACTACAGGGACGGCAATCAGCCCCAGCATTTT
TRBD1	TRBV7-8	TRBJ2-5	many	CACRQGDGETQYF	TGTGCCTGCAGACAGGGGGATGGCGAGACCCAGTACTTC
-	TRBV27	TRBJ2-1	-	CASSLSGSMMRNEQFF	TGTGCCAGCAGTTTATCGGGTAGCATGATGAGGAATGAGCAGTTCTTC
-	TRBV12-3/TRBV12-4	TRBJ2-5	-	CASSLLDRGGETQYF	TGTGCCAGCAGTTTACTAGATCGAGGGGGAGAGACCCAGTACTTC
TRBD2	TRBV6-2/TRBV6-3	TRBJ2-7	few	CASSPLDPLRGDEQYF	TGTGCCAGCAGCCCCCTTGACCCCCTCCGGGGGGACGAGCAGTACTTC
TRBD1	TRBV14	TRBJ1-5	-	CATEIGDRGRPSGNQPQHF	TGTGCCACCGAAATCGGGGACAGGGGGCGCCCCAGCGGCAATCAGCCCCAGCATTTT
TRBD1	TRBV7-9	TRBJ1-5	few	CASSPKGQGADQPQHF	TGTGCCAGCAGCCCGAAAGGACAGGGGGCGGATCAGCCCCAGCATTTT
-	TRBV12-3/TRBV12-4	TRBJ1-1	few	CASSPRGGRDTEAFF	TGTGCCAGCAGTCCCCGGGGGGGGAGGGACACTGAAGCTTTCTTT
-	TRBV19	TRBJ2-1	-	CASSLDGPNEQFF	TGTGCCAGTAGTCTGGACGGACCCAATGAGCAGTTCTTC
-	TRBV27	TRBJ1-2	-	CASSGTEPYGYTF	TGTGCCAGCAGCGGGACGGAGCCCTATGGCTACACCTTC
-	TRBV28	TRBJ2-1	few	CASSLQGGEQFF	TGTGCCAGCAGTCTACAGGGCGGTGAGCAGTTCTTC
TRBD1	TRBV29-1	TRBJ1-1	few	CSVEAWDRGNTEAFF	TGCAGCGTTGAAGCTTGGGACAGGGGAAATACTGAAGCTTTCTTT
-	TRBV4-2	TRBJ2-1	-	CASELSGTQNNEQFF	TGTGCCAGCGAACTCTCCGGGACTCAAAACAATGAGCAGTTCTTC
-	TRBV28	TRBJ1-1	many	CASSFGLRPNTEAFF	TGTGCCAGCAGTTTTGGGCTGAGACCGAACACTGAAGCTTTCTTT
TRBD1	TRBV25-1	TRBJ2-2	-	CASSENRGFGGELFF	TGTGCCAGCAGTGAAAACAGGGGGTTCGGCGGGGAGCTGTTTTTT
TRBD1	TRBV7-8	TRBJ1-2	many	CASSSKADRDYGYTF	TGTGCCAGCAGCTCTAAAGCCGACAGGGACTATGGCTACACCTTC